This TCR beta chain derives from a study of blood T cells in healthy people across ages. Whole-study context: About one barcoded beta molecule per two T cells was the capture yield of template switching.

This CDR3 comprises 14 residues. J gave up 3 bases and V 8 bases, and 4 bases lay outside the gene matches. The germline gives CDR1 MGHDK, CDR2 SYGVNS. PCR was performed a second time for about 7 to 12 cycles using a sample-barcoded 5' primer and a J-beta primer mix. All samples gave at least 2.5 million CDR3-containing paired-end reads. MiXCR, applied by TCRdb to the 5' RACE reads, yields one record per CDR3 protein. Of approximately 730,000 distinct CDR3 sequences listed, 35% to 45% are singletons. The chain recombines TRBV25-1 with TRBJ2-3; 11 nucleotides line up with TRBD2. Sequenced input: blood. The clonotype comes from an older woman in good health. CDR3 bases: TGTGCCAGCGGGTGGACTAGCGGGACAGATACGCAGTATTTT. Encoded protein: CASGWTSGTDTQYF.